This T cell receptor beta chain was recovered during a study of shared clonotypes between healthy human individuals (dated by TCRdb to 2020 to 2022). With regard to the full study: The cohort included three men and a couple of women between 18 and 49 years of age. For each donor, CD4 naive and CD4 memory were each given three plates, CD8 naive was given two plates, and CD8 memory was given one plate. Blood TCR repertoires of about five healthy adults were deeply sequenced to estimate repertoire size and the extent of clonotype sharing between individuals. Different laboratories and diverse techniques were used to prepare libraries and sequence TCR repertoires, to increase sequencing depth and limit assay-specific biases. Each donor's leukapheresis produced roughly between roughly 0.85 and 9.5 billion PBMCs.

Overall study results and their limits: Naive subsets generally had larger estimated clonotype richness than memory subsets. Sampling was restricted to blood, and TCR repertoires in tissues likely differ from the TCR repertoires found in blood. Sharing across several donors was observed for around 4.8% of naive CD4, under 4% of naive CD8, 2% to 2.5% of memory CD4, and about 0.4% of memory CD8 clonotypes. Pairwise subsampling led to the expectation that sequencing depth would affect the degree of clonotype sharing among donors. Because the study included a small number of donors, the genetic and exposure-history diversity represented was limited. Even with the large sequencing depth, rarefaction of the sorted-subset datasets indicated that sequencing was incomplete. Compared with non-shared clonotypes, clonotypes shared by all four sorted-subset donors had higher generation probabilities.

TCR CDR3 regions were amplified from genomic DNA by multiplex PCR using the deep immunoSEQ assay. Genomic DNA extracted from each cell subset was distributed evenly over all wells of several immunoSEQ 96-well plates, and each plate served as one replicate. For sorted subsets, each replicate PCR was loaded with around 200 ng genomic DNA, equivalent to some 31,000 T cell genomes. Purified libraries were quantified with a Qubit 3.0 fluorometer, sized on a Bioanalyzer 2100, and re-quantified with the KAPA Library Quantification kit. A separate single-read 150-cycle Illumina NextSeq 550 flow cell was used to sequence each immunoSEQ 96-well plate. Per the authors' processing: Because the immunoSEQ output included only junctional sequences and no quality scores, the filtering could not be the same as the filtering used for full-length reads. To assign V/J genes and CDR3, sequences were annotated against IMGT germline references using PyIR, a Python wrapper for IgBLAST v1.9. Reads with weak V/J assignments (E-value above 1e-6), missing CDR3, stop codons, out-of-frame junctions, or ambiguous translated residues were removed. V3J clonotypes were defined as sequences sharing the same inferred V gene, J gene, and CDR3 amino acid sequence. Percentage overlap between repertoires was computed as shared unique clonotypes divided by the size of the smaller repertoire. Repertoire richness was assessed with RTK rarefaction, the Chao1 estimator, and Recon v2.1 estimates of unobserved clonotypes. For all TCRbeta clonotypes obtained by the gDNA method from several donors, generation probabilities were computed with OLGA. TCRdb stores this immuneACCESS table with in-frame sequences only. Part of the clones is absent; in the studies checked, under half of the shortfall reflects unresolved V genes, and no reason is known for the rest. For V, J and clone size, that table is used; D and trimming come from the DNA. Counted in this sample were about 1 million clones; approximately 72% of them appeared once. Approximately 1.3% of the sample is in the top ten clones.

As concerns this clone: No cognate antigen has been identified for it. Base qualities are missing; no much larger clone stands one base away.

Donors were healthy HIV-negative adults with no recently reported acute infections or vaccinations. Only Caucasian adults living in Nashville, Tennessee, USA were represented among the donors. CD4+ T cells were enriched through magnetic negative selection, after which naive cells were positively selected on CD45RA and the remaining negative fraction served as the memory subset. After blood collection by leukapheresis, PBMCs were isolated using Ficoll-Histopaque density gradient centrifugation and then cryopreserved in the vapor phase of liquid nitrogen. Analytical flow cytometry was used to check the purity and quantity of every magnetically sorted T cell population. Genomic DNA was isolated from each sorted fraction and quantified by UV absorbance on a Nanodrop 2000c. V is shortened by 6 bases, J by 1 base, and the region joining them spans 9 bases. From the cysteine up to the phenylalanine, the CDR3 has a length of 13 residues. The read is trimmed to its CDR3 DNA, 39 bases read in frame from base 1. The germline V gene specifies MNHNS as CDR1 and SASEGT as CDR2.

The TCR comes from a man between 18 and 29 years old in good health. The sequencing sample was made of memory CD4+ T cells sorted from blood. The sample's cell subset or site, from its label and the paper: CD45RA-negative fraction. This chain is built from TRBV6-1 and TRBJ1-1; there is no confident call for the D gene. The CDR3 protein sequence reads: CASRIGENTEAFF. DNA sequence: TGTGCCAGCAGAATTGGGGAGAACACTGAAGCTTTCTTT.